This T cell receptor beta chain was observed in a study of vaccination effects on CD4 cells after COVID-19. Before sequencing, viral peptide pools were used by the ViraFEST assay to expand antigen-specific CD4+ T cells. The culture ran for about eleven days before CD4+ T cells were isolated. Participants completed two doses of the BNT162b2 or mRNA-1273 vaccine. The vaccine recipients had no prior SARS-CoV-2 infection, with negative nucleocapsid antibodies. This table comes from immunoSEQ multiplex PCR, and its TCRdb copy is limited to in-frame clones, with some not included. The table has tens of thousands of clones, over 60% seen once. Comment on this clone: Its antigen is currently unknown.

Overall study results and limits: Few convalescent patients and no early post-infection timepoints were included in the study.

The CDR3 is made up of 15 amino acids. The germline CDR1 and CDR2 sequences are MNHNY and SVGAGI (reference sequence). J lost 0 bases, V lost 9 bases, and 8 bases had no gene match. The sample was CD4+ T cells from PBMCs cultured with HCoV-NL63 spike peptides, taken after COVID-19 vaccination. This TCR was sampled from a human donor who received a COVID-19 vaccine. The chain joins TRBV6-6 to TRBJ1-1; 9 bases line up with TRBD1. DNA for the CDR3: TGTGCCAGTACGACAGGGGGGAGCATGAACACTGAAGCTTTCTTT. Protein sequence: CASTTGGSMNTEAFF.